One and the same sample provided the 9 T cell receptor beta chains below, sequenced in a study of shared clonotypes between healthy human individuals. Clones were sequenced by immunoSEQ multiplex PCR, and TCRdb holds only the in-frame ones, with some missing. Among fewer than 650,000 clones, around 78% were seen once, and the ten largest hold 10% to 15%. The sample taken for sequencing was PBMCs. All receptors come from a woman in her forties in good health. Some clones in this sample may be carry-over from other donors' samples.

This chain connects TRBV5-1 to TRBJ2-1; D is possibly TRBD2 (6 bases). Germline loops: CDR1 SGHRS, CDR2 YFSETQ. The CDR3 is 21 amino acids. The germline V and J ends were trimmed by 1 base and 0 bases, with 26 bases remaining between them. The CDR3 sequence is CASSLIGGKGLSKSSYNEQFF. The DNA for the CDR3 is TGCGCCAGCAGCTTGATTGGCGGGAAGGGTCTATCAAAGAGCTCCTACAATGAGCAGTTCTTC.

In regard to this clone: A much more abundant neighbour one base away suggests this may be a read error. The gene calls are TRBV15 and TRBJ2-3; the D is unclear. The V gene lost 1 base and the J gene lost 6 bases, with 5 bases spanning the gap. This CDR3 is built from 12 residues. CDR1 and CDR2 from the germline V gene are LNHNV and YYDKDF (reference sequence). CDR3 in DNA: TGTGCCACCAGCAGAGGCAGGGATACGCAGTATTTT. Protein product: CATSRGRDTQYF.

This clone came up a few times. This chain links TRBV7-6 with TRBJ2-1; D tentatively reads TRBD1 or TRBD2 (5 bases each). V shed 5 bases and J shed 9 bases, with 11 bases lying between them. Germline assignment: CDR1 SGHVS and CDR2 FNYEAQ. This CDR3 is built from 12 residues. This chain's CDR3 is CASSPPRGEQFF. For the CDR3, the DNA is TGTGCCAGCAGCCCACCGAGGGGTGAGCAGTTCTTC.

V usage is TRBV28 and J usage is TRBJ1-1; maybe TRBD1 (6 bases). V was pared by 6 bases and J by 5 bases, with 13 bases between. The germline V gene has CDR1 MDHEN and CDR2 SYDVKM. The CDR3 length is 13 residues. The CDR3 DNA follows: TGTGCCAGCAGCCCAGGGGTTTTGACTGAAGCTTTCTTT. This gives the protein CASSPGVLTEAFF.

V is TRBV29-1 and J is TRBJ1-5; D is uncertain. The CDR3 extends over 12 amino acids. Looked up from germline, CDR1 is SQVTM and CDR2 is ANQGSEA. With 4 bases removed from V and 5 bases from J, the gap between germline ends came to 9 bases. CDR3 loop: CSVGDTHQPQHF. The CDR3 DNA follows: TGCAGCGTTGGCGACACCCATCAGCCCCAGCATTTT. The complete variable domain, with remaining parts taken from reference TRBV29-1 and TRBJ1-5, reads SAVISQKPSRDICQRGTSLTIQCQVDSQVTMMFWYRQQPGQSLTLIATANQGSEATYESGFVIDKFPISRPNLTFSTLTVSNMSPEDSSIYLCSVGDTHQPQHFGDGTRLSIL.

This clone has a single count. The chain joins TRBV7-3 to TRBJ2-1; 11 nucleotides agree with TRBD2. There are 15 residues in the CDR3. CDR1 is SGHTA, CDR2 FQGTGA, per germline. Germline trimming cut 3 bases from V and 5 bases from J; bases unmatched to any gene: 3. CDR3 protein: CASSLGTSGNNEQFF. CDR3 bases: TGTGCCAGCAGCTTGGGGACTAGCGGCAACAATGAGCAGTTCTTC.

A note on this clone: Other DNA sequences within the sample encode an identical CDR3. The chain joins TRBV5-4 to TRBJ1-1; D call uncertain. The CDR3 consists of 12 residues. Between the trimmed V and J ends, which lost 0 bases and 3 bases, there was a span of 3 bases. The germline gives CDR1 SGHNT, CDR2 YYREEE (reference sequence). As DNA, the CDR3 is TGTGCCAGCAGCTTGGCGGACACTGAAGCTTTCTTT. It is translated as CASSLADTEAFF.

This chain uses TRBV7-9 with TRBJ2-7; 11 bases align to TRBD2. The CDR3 runs 18 residues. The germline gives CDR1 SEHNR, CDR2 FQNEAQ (reference sequence). Unmatched junction bases numbered 16, after V lost 5 bases and J lost 4 bases. This CDR3 reads CASSPRTSTSGKAYEQYF. The CDR3 DNA is TGTGCCAGCAGCCCTCGGACGTCGACTAGCGGGAAGGCTTACGAGCAGTACTTC. The full variable domain, rest sourced from reference TRBV7-9 and TRBJ2-7, is DTGVSQNPRHKITKRGQNVTFRCDPISEHNRLYWYRQTLGQGPEFLTYFQNEAQLEKSRLLSDRFSAERPKGSFSTLEIQRTEQGDSAMYLCASSPRTSTSGKAYEQYFGPGTRLTVT.

This clone was counted only a few times. V usage is TRBV28 and J usage is TRBJ2-3; 14 bases are a match to TRBD2. Germline CDR1 MDHEN, CDR2 SYDVKM. The CDR3 contains 20 residues. The ends lost 3 bases at V and 3 bases at J; junction bases unmatched: 14. CDR3 loop: CASSFPLGLAGGSGTDTQYF. As DNA, the CDR3 is TGTGCCAGCAGTTTCCCCTTAGGACTAGCGGGAGGTAGTGGGACAGATACGCAGTATTTT.